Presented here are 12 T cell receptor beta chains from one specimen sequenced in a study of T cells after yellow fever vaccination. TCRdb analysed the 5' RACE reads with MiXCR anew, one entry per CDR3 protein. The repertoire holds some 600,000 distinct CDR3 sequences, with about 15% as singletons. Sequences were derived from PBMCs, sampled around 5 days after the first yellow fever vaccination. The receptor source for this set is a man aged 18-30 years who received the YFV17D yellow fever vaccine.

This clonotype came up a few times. CDR3: CASRVRAEAFF. The CDR3 coding sequence is TGTGCCAGCAGAGTAAGGGCTGAAGCTTTCTTT. The V call is TRBV6-2 or TRBV6-3, the J call TRBJ1-1, with D hard to call. The length of the CDR3 is 11 residues. The V end lost 6 bases, the J end lost 6 bases, and 8 bases lay between the germline ends. CDR1 and CDR2 (germline): MNHEY, SVGEGT.

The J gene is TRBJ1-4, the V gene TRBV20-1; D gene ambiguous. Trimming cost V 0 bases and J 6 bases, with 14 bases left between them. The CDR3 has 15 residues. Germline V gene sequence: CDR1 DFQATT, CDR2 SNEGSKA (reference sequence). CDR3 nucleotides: TGCAGTGCTAGAGATCTTAGGGTGGTGGATGAAAAACTGTTTTTT. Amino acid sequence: CSARDLRVVDEKLFF.

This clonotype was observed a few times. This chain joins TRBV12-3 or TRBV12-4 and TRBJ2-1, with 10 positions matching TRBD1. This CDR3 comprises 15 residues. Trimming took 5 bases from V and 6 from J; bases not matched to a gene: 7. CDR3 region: CASSKTGGSSNEQFF. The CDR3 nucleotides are TGTGCCAGCAGTAAGACAGGGGGCTCAAGCAATGAGCAGTTCTTC.

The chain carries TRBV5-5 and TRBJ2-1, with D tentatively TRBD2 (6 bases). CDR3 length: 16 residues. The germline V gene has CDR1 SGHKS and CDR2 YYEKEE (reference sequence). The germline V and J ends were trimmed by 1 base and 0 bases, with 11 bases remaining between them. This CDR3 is CASSLNDGGSYNEQFF. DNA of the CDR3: TGTGCCAGCAGCTTGAATGACGGGGGCTCCTACAATGAGCAGTTCTTC. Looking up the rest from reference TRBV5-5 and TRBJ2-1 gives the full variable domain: DAGVTQSPTHLIKTRGQQVTLRCSPISGHKSVSWYQQVLGQGPQFIFQYYEKEERGRGNFPDRFSARQFPNYSSELNVNALLLGDSALYLCASSLNDGGSYNEQFFGPGTRLTVL.

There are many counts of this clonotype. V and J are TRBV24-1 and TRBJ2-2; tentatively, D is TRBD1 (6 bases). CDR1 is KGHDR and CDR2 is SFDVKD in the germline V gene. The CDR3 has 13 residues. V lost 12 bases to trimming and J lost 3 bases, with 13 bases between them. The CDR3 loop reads CAAGRTDTGELFF. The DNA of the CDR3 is TGTGCCGCTGGGCGGACAGACACCGGGGAGCTGTTTTTT.

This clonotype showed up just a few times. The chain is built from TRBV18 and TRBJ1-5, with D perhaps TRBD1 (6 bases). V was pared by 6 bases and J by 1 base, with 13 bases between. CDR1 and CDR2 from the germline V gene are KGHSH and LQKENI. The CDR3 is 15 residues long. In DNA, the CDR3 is TGTGCCAGCTCCCTAGAACAGGGAAGCAATCAGCCCCAGCATTTT. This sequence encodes CASSLEQGSNQPQHF.

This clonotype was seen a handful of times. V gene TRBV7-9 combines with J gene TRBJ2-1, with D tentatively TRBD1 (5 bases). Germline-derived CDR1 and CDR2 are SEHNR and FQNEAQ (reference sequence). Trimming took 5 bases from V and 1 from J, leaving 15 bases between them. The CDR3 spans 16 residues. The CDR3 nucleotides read TGTGCCAGCAGCCTTCGCTCAGGGCGGTCCTACAATGAGCAGTTCTTC. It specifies CASSLRSGRSYNEQFF.

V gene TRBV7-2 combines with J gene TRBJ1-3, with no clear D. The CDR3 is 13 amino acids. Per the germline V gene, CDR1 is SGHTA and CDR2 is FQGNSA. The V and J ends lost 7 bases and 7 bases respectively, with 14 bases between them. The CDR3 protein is CASTPTNINTIYF. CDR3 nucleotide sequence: TGTGCCAGCACCCCTACGAATATTAACACCATATATTTT.

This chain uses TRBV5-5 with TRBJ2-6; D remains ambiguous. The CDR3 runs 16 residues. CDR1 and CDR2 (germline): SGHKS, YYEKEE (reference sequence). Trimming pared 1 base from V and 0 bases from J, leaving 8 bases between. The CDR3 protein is CASSLSAASGANVLTF. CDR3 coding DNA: TGTGCCAGCAGCTTGAGTGCGGCCTCTGGGGCCAACGTCCTGACTTTC.

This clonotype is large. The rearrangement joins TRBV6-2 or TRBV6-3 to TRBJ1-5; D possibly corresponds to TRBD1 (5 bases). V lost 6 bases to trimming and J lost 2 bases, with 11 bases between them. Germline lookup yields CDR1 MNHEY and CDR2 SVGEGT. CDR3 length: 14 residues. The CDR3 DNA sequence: TGTGCCAGCAGATCACTACAGGGCAATCAGCCCCAGCATTTT. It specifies CASRSLQGNQPQHF.

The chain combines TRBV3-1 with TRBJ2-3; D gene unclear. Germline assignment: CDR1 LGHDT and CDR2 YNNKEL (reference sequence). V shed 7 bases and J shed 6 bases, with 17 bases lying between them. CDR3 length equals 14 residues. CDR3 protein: CASTSSGVGDTQYF. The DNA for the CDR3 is TGTGCCAGCACCTCAAGTGGGGTAGGGGATACGCAGTATTTT.

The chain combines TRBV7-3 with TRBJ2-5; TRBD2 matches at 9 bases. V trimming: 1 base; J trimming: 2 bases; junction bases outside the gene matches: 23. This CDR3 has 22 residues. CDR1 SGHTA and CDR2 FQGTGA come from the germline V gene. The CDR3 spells CASSLRSFNLAGGPVQQETQYF. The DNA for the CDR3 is TGTGCCAGCAGCTTAAGGTCATTCAACCTGGCGGGGGGGCCCGTACAACAAGAGACCCAGTACTTC.